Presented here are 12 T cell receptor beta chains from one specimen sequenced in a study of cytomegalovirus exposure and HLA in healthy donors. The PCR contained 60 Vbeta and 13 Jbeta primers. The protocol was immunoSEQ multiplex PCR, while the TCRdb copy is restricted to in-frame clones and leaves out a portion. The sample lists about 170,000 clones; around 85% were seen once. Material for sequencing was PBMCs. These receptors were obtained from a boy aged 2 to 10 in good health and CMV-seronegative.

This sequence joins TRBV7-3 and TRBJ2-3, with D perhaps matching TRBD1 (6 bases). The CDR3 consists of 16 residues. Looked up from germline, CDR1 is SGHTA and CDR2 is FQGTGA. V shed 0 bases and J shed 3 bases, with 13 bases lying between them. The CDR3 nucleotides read TGTGCCAGCAGCTTAACGAGAAGTCAGGGGACAGATACGCAGTATTTT. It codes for CASSLTRSQGTDTQYF.

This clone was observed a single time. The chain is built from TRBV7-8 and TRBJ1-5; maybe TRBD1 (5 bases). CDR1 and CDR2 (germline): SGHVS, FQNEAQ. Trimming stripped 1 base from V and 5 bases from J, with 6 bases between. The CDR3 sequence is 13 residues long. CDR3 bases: TGTGCCAGCAGCTTAGGGGGGGATCAGCCCCAGCATTTT. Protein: CASSLGGDQPQHF.

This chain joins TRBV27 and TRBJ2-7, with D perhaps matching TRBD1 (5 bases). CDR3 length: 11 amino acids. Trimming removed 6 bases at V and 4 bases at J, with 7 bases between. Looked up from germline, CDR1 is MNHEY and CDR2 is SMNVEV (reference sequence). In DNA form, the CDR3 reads TGTGCCAGCAGCCCAGGGTACGAGCAGTACTTC. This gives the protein CASSPGYEQYF.

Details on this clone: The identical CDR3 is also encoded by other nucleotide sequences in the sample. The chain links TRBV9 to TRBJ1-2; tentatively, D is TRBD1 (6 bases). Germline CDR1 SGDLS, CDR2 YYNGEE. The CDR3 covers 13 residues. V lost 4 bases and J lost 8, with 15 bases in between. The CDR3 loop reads CASSLVGGPGYTF. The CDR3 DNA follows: TGTGCCAGCAGCTTGGTGGGGGGGCCCGGCTACACCTTC.

CDR3 loop: CASSEGVRQGGGYTF. The CDR3 region has the DNA TGTGCCAGCAGTGAAGGGGTCAGGCAGGGGGGAGGCTACACCTTC. The chain carries TRBV6-1 and TRBJ1-2, with 7 bases identical to TRBD1. The CDR3 spans 15 residues. The germline V gene encodes CDR1 MNHNS and CDR2 SASEGT. Trimming removed 1 base from V and 8 bases from J; junction bases left unmatched: 10.

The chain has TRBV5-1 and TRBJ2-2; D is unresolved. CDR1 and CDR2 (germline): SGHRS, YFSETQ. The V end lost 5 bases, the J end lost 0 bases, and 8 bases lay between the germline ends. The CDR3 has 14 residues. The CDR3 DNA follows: TGCGCCAGCAGTCCTTACACGAACACCGGGGAGCTGTTTTTT. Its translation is CASSPYTNTGELFF.

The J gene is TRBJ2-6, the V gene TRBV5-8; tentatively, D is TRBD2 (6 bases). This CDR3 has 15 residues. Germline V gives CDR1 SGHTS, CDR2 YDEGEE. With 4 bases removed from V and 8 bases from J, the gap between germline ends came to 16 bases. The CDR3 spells CASSPGSNSPNVLTF. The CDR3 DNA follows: TGTGCCAGCAGCCCCGGGAGCAACAGCCCCAACGTCCTGACTTTC. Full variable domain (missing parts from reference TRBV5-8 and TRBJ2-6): EAGVTQSPTHLIKTRGQQATLRCSPISGHTSVYWYQQALGLGLQFLLWYDEGEERNRGNFPPRFSGRQFPNYSSELNVNALELEDSALYLCASSPGSNSPNVLTFGAGSRLTVL.

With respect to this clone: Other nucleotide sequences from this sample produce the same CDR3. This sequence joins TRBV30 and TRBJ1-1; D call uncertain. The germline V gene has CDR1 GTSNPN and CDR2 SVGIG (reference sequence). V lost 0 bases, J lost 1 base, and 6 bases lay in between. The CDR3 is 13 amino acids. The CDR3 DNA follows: TGTGCCTGGAGTGTACGAGAGAACACTGAAGCTTTCTTT. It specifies CAWSVRENTEAFF.

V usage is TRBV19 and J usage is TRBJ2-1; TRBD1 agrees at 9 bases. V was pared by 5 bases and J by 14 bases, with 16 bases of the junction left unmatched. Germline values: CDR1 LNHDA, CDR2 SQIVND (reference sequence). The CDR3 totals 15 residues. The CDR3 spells CASSPTGTGPGLEFF. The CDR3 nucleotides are TGTGCCAGTAGTCCAACCGGGACAGGGCCCGGTTTGGAGTTCTTC. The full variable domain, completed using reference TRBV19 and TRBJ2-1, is DGGITQSPKYLFRKEGQNVTLSCEQNLNHDAMYWYRQDPGQGLRLIYYSQIVNDFQKGDIAEGYSVSREKKESFPLTVTSAQKNPTAFYLCASSPTGTGPGLEFFGPGTRLTVL.

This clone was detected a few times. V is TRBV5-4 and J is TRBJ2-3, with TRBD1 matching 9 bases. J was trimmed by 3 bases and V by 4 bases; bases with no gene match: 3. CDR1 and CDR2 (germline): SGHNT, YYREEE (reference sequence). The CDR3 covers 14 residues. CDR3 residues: CASSMGQGTDTQYF. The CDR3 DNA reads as TGTGCCAGCAGCATGGGACAGGGAACAGATACGCAGTATTTT.

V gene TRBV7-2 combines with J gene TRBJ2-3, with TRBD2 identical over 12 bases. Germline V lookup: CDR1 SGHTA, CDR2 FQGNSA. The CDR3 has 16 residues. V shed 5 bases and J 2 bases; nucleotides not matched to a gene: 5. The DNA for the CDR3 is TGTGCCAGCAGCGATCTAGCGGGGGGGATCACAGATACGCAGTATTTT. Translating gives CASSDLAGGITDTQYF.

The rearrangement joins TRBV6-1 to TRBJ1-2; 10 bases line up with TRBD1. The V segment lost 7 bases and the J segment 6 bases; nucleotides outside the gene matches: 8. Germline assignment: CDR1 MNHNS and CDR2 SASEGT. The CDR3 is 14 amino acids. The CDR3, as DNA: TGTGCCAGCAAATTCGGGACAGGGGAGGATGGCTACACCTTC. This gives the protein CASKFGTGEDGYTF.